This T cell receptor beta chain was recorded in a study of T-cell reconstitution after alpha-beta-depleted transplantation in children. Study-level findings and limits: Most T-cell counts and diversity one year after the transplant came from T cells that were newly produced. Day-60 TCRbeta diversity that was high in some patients was derived from surviving recipient T cells and thymic progenitors. The study reportedly traced alpha-beta T cells about two months after transplant to several hundred expanded graft clones.

There are 14 residues in the CDR3. The V gene lost 4 bases and the J gene lost 5 bases, with 15 bases spanning the gap. Per the germline V gene, CDR1 is LNHDA and CDR2 is SQIVND (reference sequence). This clonotype was observed at least ten times. No antigen is known for it. Unique molecular identifiers were incorporated when the TCRbeta library was constructed. TCRdb re-called the PCR reads through MiXCR, storing one row per CDR3 protein. Here the sample spans about 240,000 distinct CDR3 sequences, about 26% being singletons. The TCR sequence derives from a girl aged 2 to 9 with Fanconi anemia, due to receive a stem cell transplant. J is TRBJ2-7 and V is TRBV19, with TRBD2 as a possible D gene (6 bases). The sample here was PBMCs, taken before TCRalphabeta/CD19-depleted stem cell transplant. The chain's CDR3 is CASSTVGGQNEQYF. CDR3 DNA sequence: TGTGCCAGTAGTACCGTCGGGGGTCAGAACGAGCAGTACTTC.